These 22 T cell receptor beta chains share one sample of origin, sequenced in a study of blood T cell repertoires in COVID-19. Clones were sequenced by immunoSEQ multiplex PCR, and TCRdb holds only the in-frame ones, with some missing. This table holds 100,000 or so clones, 81% found once. Input material: peripheral blood. The receptors were sampled from a human donor in a cohort sampled during active COVID-19.

The chain couples TRBV28 to TRBJ2-4; 8 bases fit TRBD1. This CDR3 is 16 amino acids long. Germline CDR1 reads MDHEN; CDR2 reads SYDVKM. V shed 6 bases and J 1 base; nucleotides not matched to a gene: 8. CDR3 in amino acids: CASRHGQGTAKNIQYF. The CDR3, as DNA: TGTGCCAGCAGACACGGACAGGGAACGGCCAAAAACATTCAGTACTTC.

The chain carries TRBV19 and TRBJ2-2, with D possibly TRBD1 on 6 matching bases. The V gene lost 6 bases and the J gene lost 0 bases, with 14 bases spanning the gap. CDR3 size: 16 residues. Germline V gene sequence: CDR1 LNHDA, CDR2 SQIVND (reference sequence). The CDR3 reads CASRPQGNTNTGELFF. The CDR3 coding sequence is TGTGCCAGTAGGCCACAGGGTAATACGAACACCGGGGAGCTGTTTTTT.

The CDR3, as DNA: TGCGCCAGCAGCCCTTGGTCGTCAGTCCCAGATACGCAGTATTTT. Protein sequence: CASSPWSSVPDTQYF. The chain joins TRBV4-3 to TRBJ2-3; D ambiguous. The CDR3 has 15 amino acids. Germline CDR1 and CDR2: LGHNA and YSLEER. V was clipped by 4 bases and J by 4 bases, with 15 bases between them.

The rearrangement uses TRBV27 and TRBJ2-7; D possibly corresponds to TRBD1 (6 bases). This CDR3 region has 13 residues. V was pared by 4 bases and J by 5 bases, with 12 bases between. The V gene's germline CDR1 is MNHEY and CDR2 SMNVEV (reference sequence). The CDR3 loop reads CASSSGASHEQYF. Written as DNA, the CDR3 is TGTGCCAGCAGTTCAGGGGCCAGCCACGAGCAGTACTTC.

V and J are TRBV6-5 and TRBJ1-2; D unclear. V was shortened by 5 bases and J by 0 bases, with 7 bases between the two germline ends. Germline V gene data show CDR1 as MNHEY and CDR2 as SVGAGI. The CDR3 consists of 13 residues. CDR3 in amino acids: CASSQSSNYGYTF. The CDR3 DNA sequence: TGTGCCAGCAGTCAGTCGTCTAACTATGGCTACACCTTC.

This sequence joins TRBV7-9 and TRBJ2-1, with D hard to call. Germline lookup yields CDR1 SEHNR and CDR2 FQNEAQ (reference sequence). The CDR3 covers 14 residues. Trimming shortened V by 1 base and J by 6 bases, and 10 bases separated the two germline ends. Written as DNA, the CDR3 is TGTGCCAGCAGCTTAGACCGGAGAAGCAATGAGCAGTTCTTC. Its translation: CASSLDRRSNEQFF.

The rearrangement links TRBV30 to TRBJ1-1; D is perhaps TRBD1 (6 bases). Trimming took 4 bases from V and 4 from J, leaving 16 bases between them. Germline CDR1 and CDR2: GTSNPN and SVGIG (reference sequence). The CDR3 has 14 residues. In DNA form, the CDR3 reads TGTGCCTGGACCCCGTGGAGGGGGGGCACTGAAGCTTTCTTT. Translating gives CAWTPWRGGTEAFF.

This clone turned up a few times. Other DNA sequences in this specimen translate into the identical CDR3. The J gene is TRBJ2-7, the V gene TRBV7-9, with a weak D call TRBD1 (5 bases). Trimming pared 3 bases from V and 4 bases from J, leaving 7 bases between. The CDR3 has 12 amino acids. Germline values: CDR1 SEHNR, CDR2 FQNEAQ (reference sequence). The CDR3 region has the DNA TGTGCCAGCAGCTTGTCAGGGTACGAGCAGTACTTC. Amino acids: CASSLSGYEQYF.

The chain links TRBV5-6 to TRBJ1-5; D unclear. Trimming took off 2 bases at V and 2 bases at J, with 11 bases between the two ends. The CDR3 covers 15 residues. Germline CDR1 reads SGHDT; CDR2 reads YYEEEE. The CDR3 nucleotides read TGTGCCAGCAGCTTACAGATAATGGGCAATCAGCCCCAGCATTTT. It is translated as CASSLQIMGNQPQHF.

The rearrangement joins TRBV5-5 to TRBJ2-5; perhaps TRBD2 as D (5 bases). The CDR3 is 15 amino acids. V dropped 4 bases and J dropped 7 bases, with 20 bases sitting between them. CDR1 and CDR2 (germline): SGHKS, YYEKEE (reference sequence). The CDR3 loop is CASSQTGSIPGTQYF. The CDR3, as DNA: TGTGCCAGCAGCCAAACGGGGTCCATACCGGGGACCCAGTACTTC.

The chain carries TRBV28 and TRBJ1-1; possibly TRBD1 for D (6 bases). V lost 4 bases to trimming and J lost 9 bases, with 9 bases between them. The CDR3 contains 11 residues. CDR1 MDHEN and CDR2 SYDVKM come from the germline V gene. CDR3: CASSSDSKAFF. CDR3 coding DNA: TGTGCCAGCAGTTCGGACAGTAAAGCTTTCTTT.

The chain couples TRBV7-2 to TRBJ1-2; TRBD1 is a possible D gene (5 bases). The CDR3 is 15 residues long. The ends were cut back, 5 bases at V and 8 bases at J, with 21 bases in the middle. Germline values: CDR1 SGHTA, CDR2 FQGNSA. CDR3 amino acids: CASSLSSQAQLGYTF. The CDR3 bases are TGTGCCAGCAGCCTCAGCTCACAGGCCCAGCTAGGCTACACCTTC.

Details on this clone: At one boundary the junction diverges from the germline segment, which might be a read error. The chain recombines TRBV6-1 with TRBJ1-1; 8 bases line up with TRBD1. This CDR3 region has 14 residues. Germline V gene lookup returns CDR1 MNHNS and CDR2 SASEGT. The CDR3 protein is CASSEGTGTTPPNF. CDR3 nucleotides: TGTGCCAGCAGTGAAGGGACAGGGACAACCCCCCCTAACTTT.

V usage is TRBV11-3 and J usage is TRBJ2-1; a weak D match, TRBD1 (5 bases). The CDR3 loop spans 14 amino acids. In germline, CDR1 is SGHNT, CDR2 YENEEA. Between the trimmed V and J ends, which lost 2 bases and 4 bases, there was a span of 9 bases. CDR3 in DNA: TGTGCCAGCAGCTTAATGGGGCAGTACAATGAGCAGTTCTTC. Protein: CASSLMGQYNEQFF.

The chain joins TRBV11-2 to TRBJ2-5; TRBD2 matches at 11 bases. Germline CDR1 is SGHAT and CDR2 is FQNNGV. This CDR3 contains 14 residues. Trimming removed 4 bases from V and 7 bases from J; junction bases left unmatched: 5. The CDR3 sequence is CASSSTSGIRTQYF. The CDR3 DNA is TGTGCCAGCAGCTCGACTAGCGGGATTAGGACCCAGTACTTC.

This clone was observed once. This rearrangement joins TRBV7-9 to TRBJ2-3; D is possibly TRBD2 (6 bases). CDR3 length equals 12 residues. The V end was cut by 5 bases, the J end by 6 bases, with 9 bases between. Germline V gene sequence: CDR1 SEHNR, CDR2 FQNEAQ (reference sequence). CDR3 residues: CASSPGVDTQYF. The CDR3, as DNA: TGTGCCAGCAGCCCGGGGGTGGATACGCAGTATTTT.

The chain joins TRBV28 to TRBJ2-7, with TRBD2 matching over 11 bases. The CDR3 consists of 16 residues. The ends lost 5 bases at V and 1 base at J; junction bases unmatched: 7. CDR1 is MDHEN, CDR2 SYDVKM, per germline. CDR3 protein: CASSPRLAGLSYEQYF. CDR3 DNA: TGTGCCAGCAGTCCCCGACTAGCGGGACTATCCTACGAGCAGTACTTC.

The genes are TRBV19 and TRBJ2-3; a possible D gene is TRBD2 (6 bases). Germline V gives CDR1 LNHDA, CDR2 SQIVND (reference sequence). The CDR3 runs to 14 residues. Trimming pared 6 bases from V and 6 bases from J, leaving 16 bases between. The CDR3 nucleotides are TGTGCCAGTAGCCCCCGGGGGACGGCGGATACGCAGTATTTT. Protein product: CASSPRGTADTQYF.

The rearrangement joins TRBV29-1 to TRBJ1-5; a weak D match, TRBD1 (5 bases). There are 13 residues in the CDR3. V was clipped by 6 bases and J by 4 bases, with 13 bases between them. Germline V CDR1 and CDR2: SQVTM, ANQGSEA. CDR3 DNA sequence: TGCAGCGTCGCTACACAGGAGAATCAGCCCCAGCATTTT. It specifies CSVATQENQPQHF.

In its sample, this clone was seen once. The V gene is TRBV6-2 or TRBV6-3, the J gene TRBJ1-1; D might be TRBD1 (6 bases). The CDR3 has 14 amino acids. Per the germline V gene, CDR1 is MNHEY and CDR2 is SVGEGT. V lost 2 bases and J 10 bases, leaving 17 bases between the germline ends. The chain's CDR3 is CASSYRVGTSGAFF. The CDR3 bases are TGTGCCAGCAGTTACAGAGTCGGGACATCAGGAGCTTTCTTT.

This clone was found a few times. V and J are TRBV10-1 and TRBJ2-7, with TRBD2 identical over 9 bases. The CDR3 spans 16 residues. With 4 bases clipped from V and 3 bases from J, the junction kept 10 bases outside the gene matches. Per the germline V gene, CDR1 is WNHNN and CDR2 is SYGVQD (reference sequence). The DNA for the CDR3 is TGCGCCAGCAGTGTACTAGCGGGTCAGGAGGTCTACGAGCAGTACTTC. It codes for CASSVLAGQEVYEQYF.

The chain employs TRBV16 and TRBJ2-1, with D maybe TRBD2 (5 bases). Trimming removed 0 bases at V and 0 bases at J, with 6 bases between. Germline V CDR1 and CDR2: KGHSY, FQNENV. This CDR3 is built from 15 residues. CDR3 nucleotide sequence: TGTGCCAGCAGCCAATCAGAGGGCTCCTACAATGAGCAGTTCTTC. Residues: CASSQSEGSYNEQFF.